This T cell receptor (beta chain) was recovered during a study of T cell responses to AZD1222 COVID-19 vaccine. The CDR3 is 15 residues long. Germline CDR1 reads SNHLY; CDR2 reads FYNNEI. Trimming shortened V by 2 bases and J by 5 bases, and 15 bases separated the two germline ends. Profiling relied on immunoSEQ multiplex PCR, and the TCRdb table lists in-frame clones only, not all of them. The sample lists around 270,000 clones; around 93% were seen once. The chain couples TRBV2 to TRBJ2-5; D not resolved. The sequence came from an adult who received the AZD1222 COVID-19 vaccine. The source material was peripheral blood, sampled 28 days after the second AZD1222 dose. The CDR3 region has the DNA TGTGCCAGCAGTGAAAGGGCCCCACCGGGTGAGACCCAGTACTTC. This codes for CASSERAPPGETQYF.